Listed here is a single TCR beta chain. Authors' data handling: Quantification of nucleated cells was approximated via reference gene primer amplification. The repertoire was sequenced with immunoSEQ multiplex PCR; TCRdb's copy has only in-frame clones and lacks some. The DNA was the basis for D and trimming; V, J and clone size are from that table. In the table there are 180,000 or so clones, approximately 80% of which are singletons. This sample is drawn from a study of blood T cell repertoires in COVID-19. On the study more broadly: From the United States, Italy and Spain came samples of acute and convalescent COVID-19.

Living in under 30 US areas, the participants were between about 18 and 100 years of age. Clinical history as reported by participants underpinned cohort assignment. This receptor was identified in a man aged 50 or older who had recovered from COVID-19. Sequences were obtained from PBMCs or T cells enriched from blood (not recorded which).

The DNA for the CDR3 is TGTGCCACCATCGGACAGGGGGCAACTGAAGCTTTCTTT. Protein sequence: CATIGQGATEAFF. V gene TRBV6-6 combines with J gene TRBJ1-1, with 11 bases fitting TRBD1. Germline V gene data show CDR1 as MNHNY and CDR2 as SVGAGI (reference sequence). The V gene end was trimmed by 10 bases and the J gene end by 5 bases; junction bases not matched to a gene: 6. The CDR3 has 13 residues.